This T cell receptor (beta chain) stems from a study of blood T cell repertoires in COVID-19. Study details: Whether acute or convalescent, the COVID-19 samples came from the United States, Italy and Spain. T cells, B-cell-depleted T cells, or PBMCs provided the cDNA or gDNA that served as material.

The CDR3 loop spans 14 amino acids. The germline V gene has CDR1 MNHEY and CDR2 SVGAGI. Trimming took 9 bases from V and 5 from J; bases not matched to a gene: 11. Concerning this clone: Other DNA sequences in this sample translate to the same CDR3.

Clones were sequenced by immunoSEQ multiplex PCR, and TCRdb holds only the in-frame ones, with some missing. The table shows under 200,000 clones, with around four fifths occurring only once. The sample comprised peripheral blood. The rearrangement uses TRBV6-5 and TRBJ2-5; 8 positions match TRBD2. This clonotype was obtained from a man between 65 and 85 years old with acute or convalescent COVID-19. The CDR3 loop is CASSLAGGRETQYF. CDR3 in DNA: TGTGCCAGTTCACTGGCGGGGGGAAGGGAGACCCAGTACTTC.